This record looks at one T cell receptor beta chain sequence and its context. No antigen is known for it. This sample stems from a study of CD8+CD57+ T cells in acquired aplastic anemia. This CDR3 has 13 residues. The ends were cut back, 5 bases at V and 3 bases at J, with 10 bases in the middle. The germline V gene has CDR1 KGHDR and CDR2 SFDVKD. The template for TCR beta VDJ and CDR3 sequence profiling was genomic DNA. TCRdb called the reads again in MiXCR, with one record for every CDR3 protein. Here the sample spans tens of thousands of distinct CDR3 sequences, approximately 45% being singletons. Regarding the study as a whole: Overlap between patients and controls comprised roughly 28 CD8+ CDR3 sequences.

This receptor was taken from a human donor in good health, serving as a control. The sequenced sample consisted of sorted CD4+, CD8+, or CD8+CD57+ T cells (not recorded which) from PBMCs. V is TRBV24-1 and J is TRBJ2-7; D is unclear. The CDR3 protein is CATSGEPSYEQYF. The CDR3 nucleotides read TGTGCCACCAGTGGTGAACCGAGCTACGAGCAGTACTTC.